The 30 T cell receptor beta chains reported below all come from one sample, sequenced in a study of TIL therapy for anti-PD-1-resistant metastatic lung cancer. This was the immunoSEQ v3 assay. Repertoires were generated with immunoSEQ multiplex PCR, while TCRdb's copy carries only in-frame clones and drops some. Altogether about 19,000 clones are present, roughly 85% being singletons, with the ten largest covering approximately 7.4%. The time point denotes: pre-treatment sample, taken before nivolumab and TIL therapy. The material sequenced was blood, taken at baseline. Receptor source: a person aged 25 to 80 with non-small cell lung cancer.

This rearrangement joins TRBV7-9 to TRBJ1-1; TRBD1 might be the D (6 bases). The CDR3 has 15 amino acids. V lost 1 base and J 3 bases, leaving 12 bases between the germline ends. The germline V gene encodes CDR1 SEHNR and CDR2 FQNEAQ (reference sequence). CDR3 nucleotides: TGTGCCAGCAGCTTAGAGGGGGTGGCGTACACTGAAGCTTTCTTT. It codes for CASSLEGVAYTEAFF.

This clone occurred once. The chain combines TRBV6-5 with TRBJ2-7; no clear D. Germline values: CDR1 MNHEY, CDR2 SVGAGI. This CDR3 has 16 residues. V was shortened by 0 bases and J by 0 bases, with 12 bases between the two germline ends. The DNA for the CDR3 is TGTGCCAGCAGTTACTCCCTTCTCGGCAGCTCCTACGAGCAGTACTTC. Residues: CASSYSLLGSSYEQYF.

The gene calls are TRBV20-1 and TRBJ1-5, with D maybe TRBD1 (5 bases). Germline lookup yields CDR1 DFQATT and CDR2 SNEGSKA (reference sequence). V lost 3 bases to trimming and J lost 6 bases, with 12 bases between them. The CDR3 loop spans 13 amino acids. The CDR3 protein is CSASPAQGQPQHF. CDR3 nucleotide sequence: TGCAGTGCTAGTCCGGCTCAGGGTCAGCCCCAGCATTTT.

The CDR3 loop is CASSLDRGEGQPQHF. CDR3 sequence (DNA): TGTGCCAGCAGCTTGGACCGGGGGGAGGGTCAGCCCCAGCATTTT. This rearrangement joins TRBV5-4 to TRBJ1-5; possible D gene TRBD1, 5 bases. V was trimmed by 0 bases and J by 6 bases, leaving 13 bases between them. The CDR3 length is 15 residues. Germline CDR1 is SGHNT and CDR2 is YYREEE (reference sequence).

The V and J genes are TRBV5-5 and TRBJ1-6; D unresolved. CDR3 length: 13 residues. The V gene lost 2 bases and the J gene lost 6 bases, with 6 bases spanning the gap. The V gene's germline CDR1 is SGHKS and CDR2 YYEKEE (reference sequence). The chain's CDR3 is CASSFYGNSPLHF. CDR3 coding DNA: TGTGCCAGCAGCTTTTACGGTAATTCACCCCTCCACTTT.

The chain combines TRBV11-2 with TRBJ2-1; no firm D call. Trimming removed 4 bases from V and 1 base from J, with 11 bases in between. The germline V gene has CDR1 SGHAT and CDR2 FQNNGV. This CDR3 contains 15 residues. This chain's CDR3 is CASSSRMGSYNEQFF. CDR3 nucleotide sequence: TGTGCCAGCAGCTCCCGTATGGGATCCTACAATGAGCAGTTCTTC. Supplemented by reference TRBV11-2 and TRBJ2-1, the full variable domain reads EAGVAQSPRYKIIEKRQSVAFWCNPISGHATLYWYQQILGQGPKLLIQFQNNGVVDDSQLPKDRFSAERLKGVDSTLKIQPAKLEDSAVYLCASSSRMGSYNEQFFGPGTRLTVL.

This clone occurred a few times. The chain employs TRBV4-2 and TRBJ2-6; 10 bases fit TRBD1. The germline V gene has CDR1 LGHNA and CDR2 YNFKEQ. This CDR3 region has 19 residues. V shed 4 bases and J 1 base; nucleotides not matched to a gene: 10. As DNA, the CDR3 is TGTGCCAGCAGCCGGCGAGGGGGACAGGGGTTGTCTGGGGCCAACGTCCTGACTTTC. This codes for CASSRRGGQGLSGANVLTF.

The chain uses TRBV19 and TRBJ1-3; 7 nucleotides agree with TRBD1. With V trimmed by 6 bases and J by 4 bases, 6 bases remained unmatched. The CDR3 is 14 residues long. Per the germline V gene, CDR1 is LNHDA and CDR2 is SQIVND (reference sequence). The CDR3 region is CASSPRDRGNTIYF. CDR3 bases: TGTGCCAGTAGCCCCCGGGACAGAGGAAACACCATATATTTT.

The chain carries TRBV9 and TRBJ2-3; D is ambiguous. CDR1 and CDR2 (germline): SGDLS, YYNGEE. There are 17 residues in the CDR3. V gave up 4 bases and J gave up 2 bases, with 20 bases separating them. The CDR3 coding sequence is TGTGCCAGCAGCCTCCCCGAACCCGGGCCAAACACAGATACGCAGTATTTT. This translates into CASSLPEPGPNTDTQYF.

V is TRBV30 and J is TRBJ1-2, with 7 bases that match TRBD1. CDR1 is GTSNPN and CDR2 is SVGIG in the germline V gene (reference sequence). This CDR3 is built from 14 residues. V was clipped by 3 bases and J by 5 bases; unmatched bases: 9. For the CDR3, the DNA is TGTGCCTGGAGCGGACAGGATTCCTATTATGGCTACACCTTC. It specifies CAWSGQDSYYGYTF. The full variable domain, its missing parts supplied by reference TRBV30 and TRBJ1-2, is SQTIHQWPATLVQPVGSPLSLECTVEGTSNPNLYWYRQAAGRGLQLLFYSVGIGQISSEVPQNLSASRPQDRQFILSSKKLLLSDSGFYLCAWSGQDSYYGYTFGSGTRLTVV.

The table lists this clone with a count of one. The chain joins TRBV19 to TRBJ1-2; D is ambiguous. Trimming pared 4 bases from V and 1 base from J, leaving 13 bases between. The CDR3 runs to 15 residues. CDR1 and CDR2 from the germline V gene are LNHDA and SQIVND (reference sequence). CDR3 sequence: CASSTRQSYNYGYTF. DNA for the CDR3: TGTGCCAGTAGTACCCGCCAGAGCTATAACTATGGCTACACCTTC.

In its sample, this clone was seen a few times. The chain recombines TRBV2 with TRBJ1-1, with 9 nucleotides matching TRBD1. The CDR3 loop spans 17 amino acids. Germline-derived CDR1 and CDR2 are SNHLY and FYNNEI. V shed 6 bases, J shed 2 bases, and the junction held 13 bases outside the gene matches. The CDR3 reads CASRDDKTGGDNTEAFF. DNA for the CDR3: TGTGCCAGCAGGGACGACAAGACAGGGGGAGACAACACTGAAGCTTTCTTT.

The chain is built from TRBV4-2 and TRBJ1-6; D is ambiguous. The ends were cut back, 0 bases at V and 0 bases at J, with 6 bases in the middle. The CDR3 has 16 amino acids. Germline V gene lookup returns CDR1 LGHNA and CDR2 YNFKEQ. CDR3 residues: CASSQDLSSYNSPLHF. The DNA of the CDR3 is TGTGCCAGCAGCCAAGACCTGAGCTCCTATAATTCACCCCTCCACTTT.

In this sample, this clone turned up once. The chain joins TRBV3-1 (or the pseudogene TRBV3-2) to TRBJ1-2; a weak D match, TRBD1 (6 bases). The germline V gene has CDR1 LGHDT and CDR2 YNNKEL (reference sequence). This CDR3 contains 17 residues. Trimming removed 5 bases at V and 2 bases at J, with 21 bases between. The CDR3, as DNA: TGTGCCAGCAGCACCGAGGTTCAGGGGCCCGCAAACTATGGCTACACCTTC. This codes for CASSTEVQGPANYGYTF.

The V call is TRBV7-2, the J call TRBJ2-1; 8 bases match TRBD2. The length of the CDR3 is 13 residues. The ends lost 4 bases at V and 16 bases at J; junction bases unmatched: 12. The germline V gene encodes CDR1 SGHTA and CDR2 FQGNSA. The CDR3 is CASSSSSGLGNFF. In nucleotides, the CDR3 is TGTGCCAGCAGCTCCTCCTCGGGACTAGGTAATTTCTTC.

This clone has just a few counts. V gene TRBV29-1 combines with J gene TRBJ1-1; D is unresolved. CDR3 length: 12 amino acids. Trimming left V 4 bases short and J 8 bases short, with 14 bases between. The V gene's germline CDR1 is SQVTM and CDR2 ANQGSEA. Here the CDR3 reads CSVGMGSGEAFF. CDR3 DNA: TGCAGCGTTGGGATGGGGTCCGGAGAAGCTTTCTTT.

The V gene is TRBV7-8, the J gene TRBJ2-2, with 8 nucleotides matching TRBD2. The trim removed 5 bases at V and 1 base at J, leaving 9 bases unmatched. Germline V CDR1 and CDR2: SGHVS, FQNEAQ. CDR3 length: 17 residues. The CDR3 loop is CASSPPGSGVNTGELFF. CDR3 DNA: TGTGCCAGCAGCCCTCCGGGTAGCGGGGTGAACACCGGGGAGCTGTTTTTT.

The V gene is TRBV11-2, the J gene TRBJ2-2, with a tentative D call TRBD1 (5 bases). The CDR3 is 15 residues long. The V gene lost 7 bases and the J gene lost 0 bases, with 12 bases spanning the gap. Germline lookup yields CDR1 SGHAT and CDR2 FQNNGV. The CDR3 nucleotides are TGTGCCAGCACCGAGGACACTTCGAACACCGGGGAGCTGTTTTTT. It translates to CASTEDTSNTGELFF.

This clone was seen a few times. The rearrangement links TRBV9 to TRBJ2-7; TRBD1 matches at 9 bases. The CDR3 contains 13 residues. V shed 3 bases and J 2 bases; nucleotides not matched to a gene: 0. Per germline, CDR1 SGDLS and CDR2 YYNGEE. The CDR3: CASSGQGAYEQYF. In nucleotides, the CDR3 is TGTGCCAGCAGCGGACAGGGGGCCTACGAGCAGTACTTC.

This clone has a handful of counts. V is TRBV3-1 (or the pseudogene TRBV3-2) and J is TRBJ1-5, with D maybe TRBD1 (5 bases). There are 14 residues in the CDR3. V was shortened by 3 bases and J by 6 bases, with 12 bases between the two germline ends. From germline, CDR1 is LGHDT and CDR2 YNNKEL (reference sequence). The CDR3 reads CASSHGAGGQPQHF. DNA of the CDR3: TGTGCCAGCAGCCACGGGGCTGGCGGTCAGCCCCAGCATTTT.

This clone was observed a single time. The rearrangement uses TRBV19 and TRBJ2-3; D not certain. Trimming pared 3 bases from V and 2 bases from J, leaving 12 bases between. Germline V CDR1 and CDR2: LNHDA, SQIVND (reference sequence). This CDR3 has 15 residues. CDR3 DNA: TGTGCCAGTAGTATGATGGCGCAGGTCACAGATACGCAGTATTTT. Residues: CASSMMAQVTDTQYF.

The chain couples TRBV5-3 to TRBJ2-7, with D uncertain. TRBV5-3 is placed among ORFs of uncertain function. The CDR3 extends over 14 amino acids. Between the trimmed V and J ends, which lost 4 bases and 6 bases, there was a span of 17 bases. The CDR3 bases are TGTGCCAGAAGCGAGAGACGGGCCCACCGCGAGCAGTACTTC. Residues: CARSERRAHREQYF.

This chain links TRBV18 with TRBJ1-1; possibly TRBD1 for D (6 bases). Germline CDR1 KGHSH, CDR2 LQKENI. The CDR3 length is 14 residues. V was trimmed by 5 bases and J by 6 bases, leaving 16 bases between them. The CDR3 protein is CASSATGHSAEAFF. In nucleotides, the CDR3 is TGTGCCAGCTCAGCTACAGGGCATAGCGCTGAAGCTTTCTTT.

This chain connects TRBV2 to TRBJ2-2; 7 nucleotides agree with TRBD2. CDR3 size: 15 residues. The germline V gene has CDR1 SNHLY and CDR2 FYNNEI. Trimming removed 7 bases from V and 1 base from J; junction bases left unmatched: 6. Here the CDR3 DNA reads TGTGCCAGCAAGAGTAGCGGGCAGAACACCGGGGAGCTGTTTTTT. This encodes CASKSSGQNTGELFF. Together with reference TRBV2 and TRBJ2-2, the CDR3 gives the full variable domain: EPEVTQTPSHQVTQMGQEVILRCVPISNHLYFYWYRQILGQKVEFLVSFYNNEISEKSEIFDDQFSVERPDGSNFTLKIRSTKLEDSAMYFCASKSSGQNTGELFFGEGSRLTVL.

The chain has TRBV3-1 (or the pseudogene TRBV3-2) and TRBJ1-1, with no clear D. V lost 0 bases, J lost 0 bases, and 5 bases lay in between. The CDR3 runs to 14 residues. Germline V lookup: CDR1 LGHDT, CDR2 YNNKEL (reference sequence). CDR3 residues: CASSQERMNTEAFF. CDR3 coding DNA: TGTGCCAGCAGCCAAGAAAGGATGAACACTGAAGCTTTCTTT.

The genes are TRBV4-1 and TRBJ2-2; perhaps TRBD1 as D (5 bases). Germline-derived CDR1 and CDR2 are MGHRA and YSYEKL. The V end lost 0 bases, the J end lost 6 bases, and 11 bases lay between the germline ends. The CDR3 is 15 residues long. In nucleotides, the CDR3 is TGCGCCAGCAGCCAAGAGGGCAGGGTGGCCGGGGAGCTGTTTTTT. Protein sequence: CASSQEGRVAGELFF.

V usage is TRBV10-3 and J usage is TRBJ2-1, with a weak D call TRBD2 (5 bases). V was cut by 6 bases and J by 4 bases, with 13 bases left in between. CDR1 and CDR2 (germline): ENHRY, SYGVKD. The CDR3 loop spans 14 amino acids. The CDR3 region has the DNA TGTGCCATCAGAGGAGGACTCCCATACAATGAGCAGTTCTTC. Its translation is CAIRGGLPYNEQFF.

The chain is built from TRBV19 and TRBJ1-1; D is unresolved. The CDR3 is 12 amino acids. Germline CDR1 is LNHDA and CDR2 is SQIVND (reference sequence). The V end lost 8 bases, the J end lost 1 base, and 8 bases lay between the germline ends. In DNA form, the CDR3 reads TGTGCCAGTGCAGAAGGGAACACTGAAGCTTTCTTT. Its protein is CASAEGNTEAFF.

This clone was seen more than once but under ten times. V usage is TRBV3-1 (or the pseudogene TRBV3-2) and J usage is TRBJ1-2; D gene uncertain. Trimming took 0 bases from V and 4 from J, leaving 6 bases between them. This CDR3 has 13 amino acids. Germline V lookup: CDR1 LGHDT, CDR2 YNNKEL (reference sequence). CDR3 nucleotide sequence: TGTGCCAGCAGCCAAGAACAGCTCTATGGCTACACCTTC. It translates to CASSQEQLYGYTF.

The chain employs TRBV6-6 and TRBJ2-3; D is ambiguous. V was trimmed by 3 bases and J by 4 bases, leaving 5 bases between them. Germline loops: CDR1 MNHNY, CDR2 SVGAGI (reference sequence). This CDR3 contains 12 residues. The CDR3 nucleotides are TGTGCCAGCAGTTATCTCCCAGATACGCAGTATTTT. Protein: CASSYLPDTQYF.